The 26 T cell receptor beta chains reported below all come from one sample, sequenced in a study of shared clonotypes between healthy human individuals. Measured with immunoSEQ multiplex PCR; TCRdb has only the in-frame clones, and not every one. The sample contains approximately 840,000 clones, around 96% of which appear only once. Only CD45RO-negative cells positively selected for CCR7 counted as naive CD8 cells, so terminally differentiated effector memory CD45RA+ cells were excluded. The sequencing input was naive CD8+ T cells sorted from blood. The receptor source for this set is a man aged 30 to 39 in good health.

The V call is TRBV4-1, the J call TRBJ2-5; no firm D call. Germline assignment: CDR1 MGHRA and CDR2 YSYEKL. This CDR3 comprises 15 residues. V gave up 3 bases and J gave up 2 bases, with 13 bases separating them. In DNA, the CDR3 is TGCGCCAGCAGCCACCGCCGCGGTACGCAAGAGACCCAGTACTTC. It codes for CASSHRRGTQETQYF.

This chain connects TRBV13 to TRBJ2-7, with 11 bases aligning to TRBD1. Germline V gene sequence: CDR1 PRHDT, CDR2 FYEKMQ (reference sequence). The CDR3 is 15 residues long. Unmatched junction bases numbered 9, after V lost 6 bases and J lost 5 bases. CDR3 DNA sequence: TGTGCCAGCAGTCATACGGGACAGGGGGACGACGAGCAGTACTTC. It encodes CASSHTGQGDDEQYF. Full variable domain (missing parts from reference TRBV13 and TRBJ2-7): AAGVIQSPRHLIKEKRETATLKCYPIPRHDTVYWYQQGPGQDPQFLISFYEKMQSDKGSIPDRFSAQQFSDYHSELNMSSLELGDSALYFCASSHTGQGDDEQYFGPGTRLTVT.

The V gene is TRBV29-1, the J gene TRBJ2-1, with D tentatively TRBD2 (6 bases). V lost 7 bases and J 3 bases, leaving 22 bases between the germline ends. CDR1 and CDR2 (germline): SQVTM, ANQGSEA. There are 16 residues in the CDR3. The CDR3 DNA reads TGCAGCGCGTGCCCCGTCTCTAGCGCCAACTACAATGAGCAGTTCTTC. Its protein is CSACPVSSANYNEQFF.

The V and J genes are TRBV27 and TRBJ1-1, with 8 bases that match TRBD1. J was trimmed by 8 bases and V by 2 bases; bases with no gene match: 4. The CDR3 has 13 amino acids. Germline CDR1 is MNHEY and CDR2 is SMNVEV (reference sequence). The CDR3, as DNA: TGTGCCAGCAGTTTACGAAGGGACAGGGAAGCTTTCTTT. The encoded protein is CASSLRRDREAFF.

The rearrangement uses TRBV5-1 and TRBJ2-3; 7 nucleotides agree with TRBD1. V lost 4 bases, J lost 5 bases, and 16 bases stayed unmatched. The CDR3 has 17 amino acids. From germline, CDR1 is SGHRS and CDR2 YFSETQ. The CDR3: CASSLTRGLNQVDTQYF. The CDR3 DNA is TGCGCCAGCAGCCTAACTAGGGGGCTTAATCAAGTAGATACGCAGTATTTT.

This clone was counted between two and nine times. J is TRBJ2-5 and V is TRBV6-1; D is perhaps TRBD2 (6 bases). Germline loops: CDR1 MNHNS, CDR2 SASEGT. The CDR3 is made up of 14 amino acids. Trimming shortened V by 8 bases and J by 2 bases, and 15 bases separated the two germline ends. CDR3 sequence (DNA): TGTGCCAGCCTCGTGGCGGAGGGACAAGAGACCCAGTACTTC. As protein: CASLVAEGQETQYF.

The chain carries TRBV2 and TRBJ2-1; D unresolved. The CDR3 contains 10 residues. The germline CDR1 and CDR2 sequences are SNHLY and FYNNEI. V gave up 9 bases and J gave up 7 bases, with 7 bases separating them. CDR3 nucleotide sequence: TGTGCCAGTCTTTCAAATGAGCAGTTCTTC. Translating gives CASLSNEQFF.

The chain carries TRBV28 and TRBJ1-4, with D unclear. Germline V CDR1 and CDR2: MDHEN, SYDVKM. Trimming took off 0 bases at V and 8 bases at J, with 7 bases between the two ends. The length of the CDR3 is 13 residues. The CDR3 DNA reads as TGTGCCAGCAGTTTATGGCCGCGGGAAAAACTGTTTTTT. Its protein is CASSLWPREKLFF.

This chain uses TRBV7-9 with TRBJ2-1; D remains unclear. Looked up from germline, CDR1 is SEHNR and CDR2 is FQNEAQ (reference sequence). V gave up 0 bases and J gave up 9 bases, with 12 bases separating them. This CDR3 is 14 amino acids long. CDR3 DNA sequence: TGTGCCAGCAGCTTAGCGGGTTGGACCGGTGAGCAGTTCTTC. Translation: CASSLAGWTGEQFF.

This rearrangement joins TRBV10-3 to TRBJ2-1, with 14 bases aligning to TRBD2. CDR3 length equals 18 residues. CDR1 is ENHRY and CDR2 is SYGVKD in the germline V gene. Germline trimming cut 3 bases from V and 0 bases from J; bases unmatched to any gene: 4. The CDR3 nucleotides are TGTGCCATCAGTGAAAGACTAGCGGGAGGGGGCTCCTACAATGAGCAGTTCTTC. Protein product: CAISERLAGGGSYNEQFF.

The chain links TRBV27 to TRBJ2-7; D may correspond to TRBD1 or TRBD2 (6 bases each). V was cut by 3 bases and J by 3 bases, with 12 bases left in between. The CDR3 sequence is 14 residues long. Germline CDR1 is MNHEY and CDR2 is SMNVEV (reference sequence). The CDR3 sequence is CASSLGGYNYEQYF. In nucleotides, the CDR3 is TGTGCCAGCAGTTTGGGGGGCTATAACTACGAGCAGTACTTC.

V and J are TRBV7-8 and TRBJ2-2; 7 positions agree with TRBD2. V was clipped by 2 bases and J by 2 bases; unmatched bases: 17. CDR1 and CDR2 from the germline V gene are SGHVS and FQNEAQ. The CDR3 sequence is 20 residues long. CDR3 DNA sequence: TGTGCCAGCAGCTTAATTAGACAGCTAGCGGCTGTCGAAAACACCGGGGAGCTGTTTTTT. It specifies CASSLIRQLAAVENTGELFF.

As to this clone: This sample also contains other DNA sequences that code for the same CDR3. The J gene is TRBJ1-1, the V gene TRBV21-1. TRBV21-1 is a recognized pseudogene. This CDR3 comprises 11 residues. The CDR3 sequence is CASSKNTEAFF. The CDR3, as DNA: TGTGCCAGCAGCAAGAACACTGAAGCTTTCTTT.

The genes are TRBV28 and TRBJ2-1, with 7 positions matching TRBD1. Trimming took 5 bases from V and 2 from J; bases not matched to a gene: 9. The CDR3 totals 16 residues. Germline CDR1 reads MDHEN; CDR2 reads SYDVKM. The chain's CDR3 is CASSAAGDSPYNEQFF. As DNA, the CDR3 is TGTGCCAGCAGTGCCGCCGGGGACAGCCCCTACAATGAGCAGTTCTTC.

A few counts support this clone. The chain recombines TRBV5-4 with TRBJ2-7; 7 bases agree with TRBD1. The germline gives CDR1 SGHNT, CDR2 YYREEE (reference sequence). The CDR3 covers 12 residues. As DNA, the CDR3 is TGTGCCAGCAGCATCCGACAGGGACCCCGGGATGTC. Protein: CASSIRQGPRDV.

This clone was seen only once. The chain has TRBV7-2 and TRBJ2-7; the D gene could be TRBD1 or TRBD2 (5 bases each). With 5 bases removed from V and 2 bases from J, the gap between germline ends came to 16 bases. Germline loops: CDR1 SGHTA, CDR2 FQGNSA. This CDR3 comprises 15 residues. DNA of the CDR3: TGTGCCAGCAGCCCCTTCAGTGGGGGAACCTACGAGCAGTACTTC. This gives the protein CASSPFSGGTYEQYF.

This chain connects TRBV6-5 to TRBJ2-7; D remains unclear. CDR1 and CDR2 (germline): MNHEY, SVGAGI. The CDR3 length is 12 residues. The V gene lost 3 bases and the J gene lost 5 bases, with 8 bases spanning the gap. CDR3 nucleotides: TGTGCCAGCAGTTATCCCGGCGACGAGCAGTACTTC. Amino acid sequence: CASSYPGDEQYF.

The rearrangement links TRBV19 to TRBJ2-5, with D maybe TRBD2 (6 bases). Deletions cut 3 bases from V and 5 bases from J, with 16 bases between. The germline V gene encodes CDR1 LNHDA and CDR2 SQIVND (reference sequence). This CDR3 has 15 residues. DNA of the CDR3: TGTGCCAGTAGTATCTCACTAGCAGTAGGTGAGACCCAGTACTTC. The encoded protein is CASSISLAVGETQYF.

For the CDR3, the DNA is TGTGCCAGCAGCCCTAACCGACAGGGAATACGTATCAATGAGCAGTTCTTC. Amino acids: CASSPNRQGIRINEQFF. The V call is TRBV7-9, the J call TRBJ2-1; 7 bases are shared with TRBD1. V lost 5 bases and J lost 6; bases outside the gene matches: 16. This CDR3 is built from 17 residues. Germline CDR1 SEHNR, CDR2 FQNEAQ (reference sequence).

The J gene is TRBJ2-3, the V gene TRBV7-9; 7 bases line up with TRBD2. V trimming: 5 bases; J trimming: 3 bases; junction bases outside the gene matches: 11. The CDR3 runs 16 residues. Germline CDR1 and CDR2: SEHNR and FQNEAQ (reference sequence). In DNA form, the CDR3 reads TGTGCCAGCAGCCCCCTAGCAACGGGAGGAACAGATACGCAGTATTTT. Translated: CASSPLATGGTDTQYF.

The chain employs TRBV4-1 and TRBJ2-5; TRBD1 agrees at 7 bases. This CDR3 is built from 17 residues. The V gene's germline CDR1 is MGHRA and CDR2 YSYEKL. Trimming at V came to 3 bases and at J to 4 bases, leaving 14 bases not matched to a gene. The CDR3 loop reads CASSHADQGEAAETQYF. The CDR3 coding sequence is TGCGCCAGCAGCCATGCCGATCAGGGGGAAGCTGCAGAGACCCAGTACTTC.

This clone was detected once. The chain recombines TRBV4-1 with TRBJ1-2; D is ambiguous. The germline V and J ends were trimmed by 4 bases and 6 bases, with 18 bases remaining between them. The CDR3 extends over 15 amino acids. The germline V gene has CDR1 MGHRA and CDR2 YSYEKL. The CDR3 loop reads CASSRFETAENGYTF. Written as DNA, the CDR3 is TGCGCCAGCAGCCGGTTCGAAACAGCGGAAAATGGCTACACCTTC.

This sequence joins TRBV7-4 and TRBJ2-3; 7 bases agree with TRBD2. Germline V gene lookup returns CDR1 SGHVT and CDR2 SQSDAQ. Losses at the gene ends were 0 bases for V and 4 bases for J; bases not matched to a gene: 4. This CDR3 has 15 amino acids. The CDR3 DNA reads TGTGCCAGCAGCTTAGCCCTTCGGGAGGCAGATACGCAGTATTTT. Amino acid sequence: CASSLALREADTQYF.

The chain recombines TRBV13 with TRBJ1-5; a weak D match, TRBD1 (5 bases). The ends were cut back, 5 bases at V and 6 bases at J, with 14 bases in the middle. Germline-derived CDR1 and CDR2 are PRHDT and FYEKMQ (reference sequence). This CDR3 region has 14 residues. The DNA for the CDR3 is TGTGCCAGCAGCCCAGGGACCCTCGTTCAGCCCCAGCATTTT. It is translated as CASSPGTLVQPQHF.

This rearrangement joins TRBV7-9 to TRBJ1-1; D unresolved. The CDR3 spans 14 residues. The germline gives CDR1 SEHNR, CDR2 FQNEAQ (reference sequence). The ends were cut back, 5 bases at V and 0 bases at J, with 10 bases in the middle. The CDR3 region is CASSPPALNTEAFF. Here the CDR3 DNA reads TGTGCCAGCAGCCCCCCGGCTTTGAACACTGAAGCTTTCTTT.

This chain connects TRBV27 to TRBJ2-1, with 10 bases fitting TRBD2. V was clipped by 3 bases and J by 5 bases; unmatched bases: 7. The CDR3 has 16 residues. Germline CDR1 and CDR2: MNHEY and SMNVEV (reference sequence). Written as DNA, the CDR3 is TGTGCCAGCAGTTTGGTAGCGGGAGGTATAAACAATGAGCAGTTCTTC. Amino acids: CASSLVAGGINNEQFF.